This T cell receptor beta chain originates from a study of human T cells and chemical hapten exposure. Study background: Once 0.01% DPC had been applied to the upper back by patch test, readings were taken at 6 days.

There are a few counts of this clonotype. The antigen is unknown. The study, taken as a whole, reports: TCRs exceeding a frequency of 1 in 1000 stayed unchanged under DPC sensitization.

Time point of the sample: pre-sensitization, week 0. Treatment described: therapeutic diphenylcyclopropenone sensitization with weekly scalp DPC. Germline assignment: CDR1 MNHEY and CDR2 SVGEGT. V was clipped by 7 bases and J by 2 bases, with 18 bases between them. There are 15 residues in the CDR3. As the library was built, unique molecular identifiers were attached to individual cDNA molecules. One entry per CDR3 protein, called by TCRdb with MiXCR from the RACE reads. The table records approximately 320,000 distinct CDR3 sequences, 5.5% of them present only once. The TCR originated in a woman between 18 and 29 years old with alopecia areata. Some clones in this sample may be carry-over from other donors' samples. The source was whole blood, collected in connection with sensitization to the hapten diphenylcyclopropenone (DPC). This chain joins TRBV6-2 or TRBV6-3 and TRBJ2-7, with D possibly being TRBD1 or TRBD2 (5 bases each). The CDR3: CASTRAGTPAYEQYF. The CDR3 nucleotides read TGTGCCAGCACCCGAGCCGGGACGCCAGCCTACGAGCAGTACTTC.